This TCR beta chain comes out of a study of human T cells and chemical hapten exposure (dated by TCRdb to the early 2020s). About the study as a whole: For sensitization, 2% DPC in acetone was applied to a roughly 2 cm by roughly 2 cm area of upper inner arm skin. In alopecia patients, the study followed how the peripheral blood TCR repertoire changed in vivo over primary and secondary sensitization to diphenylcyclopropenone (DPC), a hapten. Throughout the study period of around 24 weeks, patients also received therapeutic DPC doses to the scalp every week. The patient cohort, mostly female, included alopecia areata with under or over 50% scalp involvement, alopecia totalis and alopecia universalis. Patch tests used Finn chambers with 0.01% DPC on the upper back, scored after 6 days by International Contact Dermatitis Research Group standards. Blood was sampled from patients pre-sensitization (week 0) and at 2, 6 and about 24 weeks after DPC sensitization. The libraries were sequenced as a pool, and the TCR yield per sample differed mostly because of small variations in library volumes within the pool. Around 29 alopecia patients provided blood for TCR sequencing at one to four time points (pre-sensitization, 2, 6 and 24 weeks). The research as a whole found: Repeated subsampling changed both the strength of the expansion versus patch-test correlation and the threshold at which that correlation became significant. A positive correlation was found between the number of PT1 expanded TCRs and patch test score, with significance reached at thresholds 8, 16 and 32 but not 4. All patients had alopecia, a presumed autoimmune disease, so their immune response might differ from that of healthy individuals. DPC sensitization did not change the number of TCRs with a frequency above 1 in 1000, and there was no evidence of changes in global repertoire structure. Expanded TCRs formed significantly more large CDR3 similarity clusters than pre-sensitization or healthy control sets, consistent with antigen-driven responses.

Library preparation was by RACE. The sequencer listed for this sample is NextSeq 500. Library preparation attached unique molecular identifiers to individual cDNA molecules for quantitative, reproducible TCR counting. Both TCR alpha and TCR beta chains were sequenced from each blood RNA sample. The source study handled its data this way. Samples had a median of about 90,000 TCRs, with a range from about 23,224 to 690,600. The Decombinator software suite was used to annotate V, J and CDR3 in the TCR reads. For PS versus PT1 abundance plots, all samples were subsampled to the same number of TCRs (28,000). Expanded TCRs were defined as absent before sensitization and observed at least eight times at the 2-week time point. TCRdb reran the public reads through fastp at Q25 and MiXCR, keeping productive beta chains. Rows are unified per CDR3 protein, each entry keeping the most common DNA and genes. The V and J calls and clone size come from TCRdb's table, not from the authors' own analysis. Across this sample there are 350,000 to 450,000 distinct CDR3 sequences, with approximately 5.1% seen only once. The ten largest make up 2.5% to 3% of the sample.

Concerning this clonotype itself: There is no known antigen for this receptor. Base qualities are not at hand, and no much larger clone is one base apart.

The sample's time point label, decoded: pre-sensitization, week 0. The treatment or condition label for this specimen denotes: therapeutic diphenylcyclopropenone sensitization with weekly scalp DPC. At each patch-test visit, blood was drawn before the patch test was applied. To be eligible, patients had to be aged 18 to 70, diagnosed with alopecia and judged suitable for DPC therapy, while pregnant patients were excluded. Unfractionated whole blood was collected in Tempus Blood RNA tubes, and total RNA was extracted from that blood. Trimming costs V 3 bases and J 5 bases, and their ends lie 10 bases apart. From its cysteine to its phenylalanine, the CDR3 spans 14 amino acids. Only the CDR3 part of the read is kept: 42 bases, read in frame from the first base.

The specimen was whole blood, collected in connection with sensitization to the hapten diphenylcyclopropenone (DPC). This TCR was recovered from a woman between 50 and 59 years old with alopecia areata. Some clones in this sample may be carry-over from other donors' samples. The chain was built from TRBV12-3 or TRBV12-4 and TRBJ1-4; the D gene remains uncertain. The nucleotide sequence reads as follows: TGTGCCAGCAGTTTCGTTCCAGGAAATGAAAAACTGTTTTTT. The encoded protein is CASSFVPGNEKLFF.